Listed below are T cell receptor beta chains from one sample, sequenced in a study of blood T cells in healthy people across ages. TCRdb reanalysed the 5' RACE reads using MiXCR and keeps one entry per CDR3 protein. The profile shows about 1.1 million distinct CDR3 sequences, 35% to 40% of them singletons. Sequencing was performed on blood. The receptors derive from a man aged 18 to 29 in good health. The CDR3 runs from the conserved cysteine through the conserved F or W.

v_gene | CDR3aa
TRBV6-1 | CASRVTSGDVETQYF
TRBV4-3 | CASSQETGGGKGPQHF
TRBV6-1 | CASSEWTGTSTYEQYF
TRBV29-1 | CSVVAEQGWTSGGDVQFF
TRBV20-1 | CSAPDRVTAEAFF
TRBV20-1 | CSASTGLSSYEQYF
TRBV12-3/TRBV12-4 | CAISQGAVETQYF
TRBV29-1 | CSGQVNYEQYF
TRBV7-2 | CASSYVRGPYNEQYF
TRBV12-3/TRBV12-4 | CASSSGTSGSADVEYF
TRBV10-3 | CAISEGQGGYTF
TRBV20-1 | CSARLLRGGYNEQFF
TRBV6-2/TRBV6-3 | CASTLGQGGNEQYF
TRBV20-1 | CSADNRGQSNQPQHF
TRBV7-2 | CASSLATGRQYF
TRBV2 | CASNQDGGNQPQHF
TRBV10-3 | CAIRPGQEQPQHF
TRBV21-1 | CASSKRPEDRYSNYGYTF
TRBV7-9 | CASSPMGANTEAFF
TRBV28 | CASSLFPRQTGPGELFF
TRBV5-1 | CATSSGGQNQETQYF
TRBV10-3 | CAIIEASSGYTF
TRBV7-9 | CASSLEMGRDYTF
TRBV2 | CASIKGQAGNYGYTF
TRBV20-1 | CTGQSNYGYTF
TRBV12-3/TRBV12-4 | CASSLAGYADYGYTF
TRBV20-1 | CSARDARRSQETQYF
TRBV29-1 | CSVITGGRGTEAFF
TRBV9 | CASSVGNINNEQFF
TRBV12-3/TRBV12-4 | CASSLGGLVRTGELFF
TRBV4-3 | CASSQVEGVNTGELFF
TRBV20-1 | CSAGSFEGQRTDTQYF
TRBV12-3/TRBV12-4 | CASSFWGAGELFF
TRBV7-9 | CASSLNAPSEQYF
TRBV14 | CASSQEASVGFYNEQFF
TRBV9 | CASSASNIRGAYGYTF
TRBV7-2 | CAGSSRYGNTIYF
TRBV27 | CASSDGGAYNEQFF
TRBV6-6 | CASSLTPHSNQPQHF
TRBV28 | CASNVRTGEGTDTQYF
TRBV11-1 | CASSLQIRTGSANYGYTF